This T cell receptor (beta chain) originates from a study of CD8 T cells in Susac syndrome (dated by TCRdb to 2018 to 2020). For the study in its entirety: The study used repertoire sequencing to test whether antigen drove CD8+ T cell activation and differentiation in Susac syndrome. Paper-wide results and their limitations: The number of individuals in the TCR sequencing and HLA analysis was recognized as being relatively small.

RNA was extracted using the RNeasy kit, and roughly 0.45 to 1 ug of the RNA was reverse transcribed with random hexamers. TCR beta CDR3 regions were amplified with the immunoSEQ multiplex PCR assay covering 54 Vbeta and 13 Jbeta segments. To correct PCR amplification bias, a synthetic template baseline was used for both primer optimization and computational correction. On the study's bioinformatics: Only productive sequences were kept, with reads annotated to V, D and J genes according to IMGT and analyzed in immunoSEQ Analyzer. To calculate clonality, Shannon entropy was normalized by log2 of the number of productive unique sequences and then subtracted from one. For each patient and control, public and private clones were evaluated within the 100 most prevalent clones. A clone was defined as Susac-specific if it was absent from the healthy and MS cohorts, from roughly 1,000 published viral clones and from other ImmuneACCESS disease sequences. TCRdb handled the public reads itself, with Q25 trimming in fastp and clone calling in MiXCR, and kept productive beta chains. Each entry is one CDR3 protein sequence, shown with its most common DNA and genes. TCRdb's processing, not the study's, gives the V and J calls here. This sample holds fewer than 150,000 distinct CDR3 sequences; more than 90% were observed only once. The ten top clones hold more than 0.095% of the sample.

Peripheral blood CD8+ and CD4+ T cells from healthy donors, Susac syndrome patients and multiple sclerosis patients were profiled using high-throughput TCR beta sequencing. The healthy donors served as controls matched for age and sex. Bulk CD8+ and CD4+ T cells were purified by magnetic negative isolation, whereas CD8+ TEMRA cells were enriched by FACS. Blood was collected in EDTA tubes and processed within 24 hours, with PBMCs isolated through density gradient centrifugation. PBMCs intended for TCR sequencing were frozen in liquid nitrogen and were later thawed in a 37 degrees C water bath. The sorted or isolated CD4+, CD8+ and CD8+ TEMRA cells reached a purity of at least 90%. Counted from cysteine to phenylalanine, this CDR3 has 15 amino acids. Only CDR3 DNA remains: 45 bases, in frame from the first base. Via the germline V gene (reference sequence), CDR1 is LGHDT and CDR2 YNNKEL. The germline ends are 17 bases apart after V is trimmed by 4 bases and J by 5 bases.

Remarks on this clonotype: Its antigen remains undetermined. Within one base of it there is no much larger clone, and no base qualities were kept.

Sequencing input: CD4+ T cells from PBMCs. The rearranged segments are TRBV3-1 and TRBJ2-5, and TRBD1 may be the D gene, going by 6 matching bases. This receptor was identified in a human donor in good health. The DNA sequence follows: TGTGCCAGCAGCCGGCTGCAGGGGATTGGGGAGACCCAGTACTTC. This gives the protein CASSRLQGIGETQYF.